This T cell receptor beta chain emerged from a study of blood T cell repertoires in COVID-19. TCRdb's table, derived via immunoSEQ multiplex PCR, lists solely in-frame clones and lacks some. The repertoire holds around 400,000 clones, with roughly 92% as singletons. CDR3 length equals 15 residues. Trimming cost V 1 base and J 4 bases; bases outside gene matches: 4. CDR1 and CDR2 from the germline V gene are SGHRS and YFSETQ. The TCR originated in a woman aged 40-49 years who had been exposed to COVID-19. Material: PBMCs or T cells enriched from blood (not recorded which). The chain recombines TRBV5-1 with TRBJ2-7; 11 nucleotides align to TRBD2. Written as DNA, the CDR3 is TGCGCCAGCAGCTTGACTAGCGGGAGATTGTACGAGCAGTACTTC. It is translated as CASSLTSGRLYEQYF.